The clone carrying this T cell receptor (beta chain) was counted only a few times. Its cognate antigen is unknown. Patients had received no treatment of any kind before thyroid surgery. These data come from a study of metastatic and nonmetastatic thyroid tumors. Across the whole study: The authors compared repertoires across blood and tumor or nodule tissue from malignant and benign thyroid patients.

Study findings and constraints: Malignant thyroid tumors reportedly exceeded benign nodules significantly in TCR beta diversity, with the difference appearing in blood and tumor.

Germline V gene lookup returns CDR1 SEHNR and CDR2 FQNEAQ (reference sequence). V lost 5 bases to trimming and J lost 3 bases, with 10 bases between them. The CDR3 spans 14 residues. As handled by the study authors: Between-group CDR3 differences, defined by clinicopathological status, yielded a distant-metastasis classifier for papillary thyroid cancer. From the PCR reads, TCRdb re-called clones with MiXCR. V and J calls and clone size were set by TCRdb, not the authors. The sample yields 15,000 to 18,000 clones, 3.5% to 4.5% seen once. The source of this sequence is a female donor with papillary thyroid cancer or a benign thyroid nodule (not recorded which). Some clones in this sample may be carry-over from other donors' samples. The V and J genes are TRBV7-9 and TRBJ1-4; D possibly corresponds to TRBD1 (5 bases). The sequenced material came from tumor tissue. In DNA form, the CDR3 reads TGTGCCAGCAGCCTAGACAGTTCTAATGAAAAACTGTTTTTT. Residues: CASSLDSSNEKLFF.